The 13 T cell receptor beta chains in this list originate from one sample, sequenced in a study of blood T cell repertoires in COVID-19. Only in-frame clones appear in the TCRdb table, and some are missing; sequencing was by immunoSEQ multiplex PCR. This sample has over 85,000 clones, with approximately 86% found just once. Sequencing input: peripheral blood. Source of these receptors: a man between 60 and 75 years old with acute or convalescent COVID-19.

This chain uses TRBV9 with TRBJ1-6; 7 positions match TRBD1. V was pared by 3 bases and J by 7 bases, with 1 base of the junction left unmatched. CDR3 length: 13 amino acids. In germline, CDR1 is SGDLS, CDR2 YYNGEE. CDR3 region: CASSGQGNSPLHF. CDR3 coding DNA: TGTGCCAGCAGCGGACAGGGAAATTCACCCCTCCACTTT.

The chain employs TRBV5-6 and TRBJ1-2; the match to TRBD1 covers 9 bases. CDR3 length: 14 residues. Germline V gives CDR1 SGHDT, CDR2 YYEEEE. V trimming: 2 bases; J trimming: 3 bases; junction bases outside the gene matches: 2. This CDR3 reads CASSFGTGHYGYTF. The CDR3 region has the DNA TGTGCCAGCAGCTTTGGGACAGGGCACTATGGCTACACCTTC.

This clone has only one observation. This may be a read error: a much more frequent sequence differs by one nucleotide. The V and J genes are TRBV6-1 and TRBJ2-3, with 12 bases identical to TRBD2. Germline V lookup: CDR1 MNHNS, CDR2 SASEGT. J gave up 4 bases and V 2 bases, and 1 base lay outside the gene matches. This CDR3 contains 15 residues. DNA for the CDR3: TGTGCCAGCAGTGAACTAGCGGGGGGGCCAGATACGCAGTATTTT. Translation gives CASSELAGGPDTQYF.

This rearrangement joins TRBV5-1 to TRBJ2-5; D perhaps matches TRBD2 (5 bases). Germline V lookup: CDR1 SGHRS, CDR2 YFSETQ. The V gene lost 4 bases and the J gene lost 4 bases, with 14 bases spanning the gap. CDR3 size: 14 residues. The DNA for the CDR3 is TGCGCCAGCAGCAACGGACTCTACTCAGAGACCCAGTACTTC. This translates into CASSNGLYSETQYF.

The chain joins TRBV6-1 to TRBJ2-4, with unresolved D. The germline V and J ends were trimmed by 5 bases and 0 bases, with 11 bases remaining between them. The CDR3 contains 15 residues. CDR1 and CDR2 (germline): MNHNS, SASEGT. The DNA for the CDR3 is TGTGCCAGCAGTCAGGTCGAAATAGCCAAAAACATTCAGTACTTC. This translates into CASSQVEIAKNIQYF.

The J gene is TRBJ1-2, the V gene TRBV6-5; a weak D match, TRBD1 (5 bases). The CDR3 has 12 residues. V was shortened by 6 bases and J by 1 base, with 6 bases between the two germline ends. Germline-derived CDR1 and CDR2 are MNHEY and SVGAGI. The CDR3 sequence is CASSDSNYGYTF. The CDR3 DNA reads TGTGCCAGCAGCGACAGTAACTATGGCTACACCTTC.

The CDR3 region has the DNA TGCGCCAGCAGTGAGACCGGACAGGGGGTCGGCGAGCAGTACTTC. It encodes CASSETGQGVGEQYF. The chain couples TRBV10-2 to TRBJ2-7, with 10 positions matching TRBD1. The CDR3 is 15 amino acids. With 2 bases clipped from V and 6 bases from J, the junction kept 7 bases outside the gene matches. Germline lookup yields CDR1 WSHSY and CDR2 SAAADI.

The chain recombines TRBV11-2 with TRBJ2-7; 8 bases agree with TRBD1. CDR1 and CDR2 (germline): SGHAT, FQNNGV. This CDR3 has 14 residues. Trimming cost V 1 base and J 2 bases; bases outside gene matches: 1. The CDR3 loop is CASSLVRGPYEQYF. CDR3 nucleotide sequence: TGTGCCAGCAGCTTAGTCAGGGGGCCCTACGAGCAGTACTTC.

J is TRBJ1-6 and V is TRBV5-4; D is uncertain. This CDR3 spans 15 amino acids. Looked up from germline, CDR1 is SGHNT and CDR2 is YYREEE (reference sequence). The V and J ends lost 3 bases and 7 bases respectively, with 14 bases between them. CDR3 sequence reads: CASSSRQVINSPLHF. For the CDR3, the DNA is TGTGCCAGCAGCTCTCGCCAGGTGATAAATTCACCCCTCCACTTT.

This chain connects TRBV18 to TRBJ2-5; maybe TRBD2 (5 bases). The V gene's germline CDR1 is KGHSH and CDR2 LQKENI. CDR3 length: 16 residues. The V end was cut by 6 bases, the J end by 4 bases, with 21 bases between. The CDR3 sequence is CASSRTLGHVSETQYF. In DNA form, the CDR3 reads TGTGCCAGCTCCCGTACACTAGGCCATGTATCAGAGACCCAGTACTTC.

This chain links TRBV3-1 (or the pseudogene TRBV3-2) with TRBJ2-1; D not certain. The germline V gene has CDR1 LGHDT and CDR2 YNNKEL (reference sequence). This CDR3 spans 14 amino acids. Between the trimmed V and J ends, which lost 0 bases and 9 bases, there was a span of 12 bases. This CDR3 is CASSQDLSYAEQFF. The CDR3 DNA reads TGTGCCAGCAGCCAAGATCTAAGTTATGCTGAGCAGTTCTTC.

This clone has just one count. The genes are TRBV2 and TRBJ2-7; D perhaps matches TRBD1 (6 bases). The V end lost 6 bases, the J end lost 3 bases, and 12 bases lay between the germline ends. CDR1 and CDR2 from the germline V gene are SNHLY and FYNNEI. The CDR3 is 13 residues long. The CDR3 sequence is CASSPQGLYEQYF. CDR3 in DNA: TGTGCCAGCAGCCCTCAGGGGCTCTACGAGCAGTACTTC.

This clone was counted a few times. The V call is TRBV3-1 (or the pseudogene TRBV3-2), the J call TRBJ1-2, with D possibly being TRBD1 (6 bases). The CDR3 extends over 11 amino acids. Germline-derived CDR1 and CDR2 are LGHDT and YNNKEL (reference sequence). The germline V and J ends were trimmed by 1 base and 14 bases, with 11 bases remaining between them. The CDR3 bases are TGTGCCAGCAGCCAAGCGGACAGCTTAACCTTC. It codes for CASSQADSLTF.